The 20 T cell receptor beta chains given below trace back to one sample, sequenced in a study of blood T cell repertoires in COVID-19. Sequencing was performed with immunoSEQ multiplex PCR; in TCRdb, only in-frame clones are kept and a portion is missing. The profile shows under 70,000 clones, around 89% of them singletons. Sequenced: peripheral blood. Every receptor here comes from a man aged 55 to 69 with active COVID-19.

The CDR3: CASSLGGAGPGGTQYF. CDR3 coding DNA: TGTGCCAGCAGCTTAGGAGGAGCGGGCCCCGGCGGGACCCAGTACTTC. V is TRBV7-2 and J is TRBJ2-5; D possibly corresponds to TRBD2 (6 bases). The CDR3 length is 16 residues. Per the germline V gene, CDR1 is SGHTA and CDR2 is FQGNSA. Trimming removed 1 base from V and 7 bases from J, with 19 bases in between.

This clone was seen a few times. V gene TRBV6-2 or TRBV6-3 combines with J gene TRBJ2-2; D ambiguous. CDR1 is MNHEY and CDR2 is SVGEGT in the germline V gene. Trimming left V 1 base short and J 1 base short, with 4 bases between. This CDR3 is 14 amino acids long. CDR3 in amino acids: CASSYFRNTGELFF. In DNA, the CDR3 is TGTGCCAGCAGTTACTTCCGGAACACCGGGGAGCTGTTTTTT.

The chain joins TRBV11-2 to TRBJ2-7; a possible D gene is TRBD2 (6 bases). With 3 bases removed from V and 6 bases from J, the gap between germline ends came to 18 bases. CDR1 is SGHAT, CDR2 FQNNGV, per germline. This CDR3 has 15 amino acids. The CDR3 nucleotides are TGTGCCAGCAGCTTTGCCGCTAGCGAACATCGCGAGCAGTACTTC. This encodes CASSFAASEHREQYF.

The V call is TRBV14, the J call TRBJ2-2, with TRBD1 matching over 8 bases. The CDR3 covers 16 residues. Germline CDR1 is SGHDN and CDR2 is FVKESK. V lost 3 bases to trimming and J lost 6 bases; unmatched junction nucleotides: 9. The CDR3 sequence: CASSQRTGRNPGELFF. The CDR3 DNA follows: TGTGCCAGCAGCCAGAGGACAGGGAGGAATCCCGGGGAGCTGTTTTTT. Looking up the rest from reference TRBV14 and TRBJ2-2 gives the full variable domain: EAGVTQFPSHSVIEKGQTVTLRCDPISGHDNLYWYRRVMGKEIKFLLHFVKESKQDESGMPNNRFLAERTGGTYSTLKVQPAELEDSGVYFCASSQRTGRNPGELFFGEGSRLTVL.

The rearrangement links TRBV4-1 to TRBJ2-1; 11 positions agree with TRBD2. The V gene's germline CDR1 is MGHRA and CDR2 YSYEKL. After removal of 3 bases from V and 7 bases from J, the junction contained 11 bases not matched to a gene. This CDR3 has 17 amino acids. The CDR3 coding sequence is TGCGCCAGCAGCCAGACGACTAGCGGGACTAAAGGGAATGAGCAGTTCTTC. As protein: CASSQTTSGTKGNEQFF.

The V gene is TRBV7-9, the J gene TRBJ2-5; D is possibly TRBD1 (6 bases). Deletions cut 4 bases from V and 2 bases from J, with 8 bases between. Germline V gene data show CDR1 as SEHNR and CDR2 as FQNEAQ (reference sequence). This CDR3 region has 13 residues. The CDR3 region is CASSSQGQETQYF. CDR3 DNA: TGTGCCAGCAGCTCCCAGGGGCAAGAGACCCAGTACTTC.

The chain recombines TRBV5-1 with TRBJ2-2; 7 nucleotides match TRBD1. This CDR3 contains 16 residues. The V segment lost 4 bases and the J segment 5 bases; nucleotides outside the gene matches: 11. The germline V gene encodes CDR1 SGHRS and CDR2 YFSETQ. The CDR3 loop reads CASSGNPGQKTGELFF. CDR3 coding DNA: TGCGCCAGCAGCGGAAACCCGGGACAGAAAACCGGGGAGCTGTTTTTT.

The rearrangement joins TRBV14 to TRBJ2-7; D perhaps matches TRBD1 (8 bases). Germline V gene sequence: CDR1 SGHDN, CDR2 FVKESK. Trimming removed 4 bases from V and 7 bases from J, with 23 bases in between. This CDR3 has 16 amino acids. CDR3 sequence: CASSPGGQGAGREQYF. In nucleotides, the CDR3 is TGTGCCAGCAGCCCGGGAGGACAGGGAGCCGGAAGGGAGCAGTACTTC.

The gene calls are TRBV5-1 and TRBJ2-3, with TRBD2 matching over 10 bases. Trimming took 4 bases from V and 5 from J; bases not matched to a gene: 4. Germline values: CDR1 SGHRS, CDR2 YFSETQ. The CDR3 contains 14 residues. The CDR3 DNA reads as TGCGCCAGCAGCGCGTCTAGCGGGGGAGATACGCAGTATTTT. This codes for CASSASSGGDTQYF.

CDR3 sequence: CAVAGYLLLHEQFF. DNA of the CDR3: TGTGCCGTCGCCGGGTACCTTCTTCTCCATGAGCAGTTCTTC. The chain employs TRBV11-3 and TRBJ2-1; D gene uncertain. Trimming removed 11 bases at V and 8 bases at J, with 22 bases between. From germline, CDR1 is SGHNT and CDR2 YENEEA. The CDR3 extends over 14 amino acids.

V usage is TRBV5-1 and J usage is TRBJ2-7; 8 bases fit TRBD1. This CDR3 comprises 15 residues. J gave up 1 base and V 4 bases, and 7 bases lay outside the gene matches. CDR1 and CDR2 from the germline V gene are SGHRS and YFSETQ. CDR3 sequence: CASSPGQGRSYEQYF. CDR3 in DNA: TGCGCCAGCAGCCCTGGACAGGGAAGGTCCTACGAGCAGTACTTC.

This clone occurred a few times. The chain employs TRBV6-6 and TRBJ2-7, with 7 positions matching TRBD1. Germline CDR1 reads MNHNY; CDR2 reads SVGAGI (reference sequence). The V gene end was trimmed by 8 bases and the J gene end by 2 bases; junction bases not matched to a gene: 3. The CDR3 spans 12 residues. CDR3 amino acids: CASRQGPYEQYF. CDR3 nucleotides: TGTGCCAGCCGACAGGGTCCCTACGAGCAGTACTTC.

This clone occurred once. The V call is TRBV24-1, the J call TRBJ2-7; 7 nucleotides line up with TRBD1. V lost 5 bases to trimming and J lost 5 bases; unmatched junction nucleotides: 8. Germline-derived CDR1 and CDR2 are KGHDR and SFDVKD. The CDR3 sequence is 14 residues long. CDR3 amino acids: CATSGPGGFDEQYF. The CDR3 DNA reads TGTGCCACCAGTGGACCAGGGGGATTTGACGAGCAGTACTTC.

This clone was picked up a small number of times. This CDR3 reads CASSQDQGSEQYF. The DNA for the CDR3 is TGCGCCAGCAGCCAAGATCAGGGTTCCGAGCAGTACTTC. The gene calls are TRBV4-3 and TRBJ2-7, with a possible D match to TRBD1 (5 bases). CDR1 is LGHNA and CDR2 is YSLEER in the germline V gene. The CDR3 consists of 13 residues. The V and J ends lost 0 bases and 6 bases respectively, with 9 bases between them.

V is TRBV6-4 and J is TRBJ1-1; D remains unclear. CDR3 size: 15 residues. CDR1 MRHNA and CDR2 SNTAGT come from the germline V gene. The V end lost 4 bases, the J end lost 5 bases, and 17 bases lay between the germline ends. The CDR3, as DNA: TGTGCCAGCAGTGCCGGGGATGGGGTCAGGACTGAAGCTTTCTTT. Its protein product is CASSAGDGVRTEAFF.

The V call is TRBV7-2, the J call TRBJ1-1; TRBD1 matches 10 bases. Germline V gene sequence: CDR1 SGHTA, CDR2 FQGNSA. The V gene end was trimmed by 5 bases and the J gene end by 4 bases; junction bases not matched to a gene: 4. The CDR3 consists of 14 residues. The CDR3 region is CASSRGTGVTEAFF. In DNA form, the CDR3 reads TGTGCCAGCAGCAGAGGGACAGGGGTCACTGAAGCTTTCTTT.

The rearrangement joins TRBV21-1 to TRBJ1-5. TRBV21-1 is reported as a pseudogene. The CDR3 is 16 residues long. The CDR3 nucleotides read TGTGCCAGCACCCGACCCCCCGGGGATGGCAATCAGCCCCAGCATTTT. As protein: CASTRPPGDGNQPQHF.

In nucleotides, the CDR3 is TGTGCCACAAGGGGCAGGGGGACTGGGGCCAACGTCCTGACTTTC. The encoded protein is CATRGRGTGANVLTF. The chain carries TRBV21-1 and TRBJ2-6; TRBD1 is the table's D call and was not checked against the DNA. TRBV21-1 is reported as a pseudogene. The CDR3 runs 15 residues.

The CDR3: CASSLVGADYEQYF. In DNA, the CDR3 is TGTGCCAGCAGCTTAGTAGGGGCGGACTACGAGCAGTACTTC. The genes are TRBV7-9 and TRBJ2-7, with D maybe TRBD1 (5 bases). This CDR3 region has 14 residues. Trimming removed 1 base at V and 3 bases at J, with 10 bases between. Germline CDR1 SEHNR, CDR2 FQNEAQ (reference sequence).

A few counts support this clone. This chain uses TRBV4-1 with TRBJ2-7, with D possibly being TRBD1 (6 bases). V shed 4 bases and J shed 2 bases, with 12 bases lying between them. The CDR3 is made up of 14 amino acids. The germline V gene has CDR1 MGHRA and CDR2 YSYEKL. The CDR3 sequence: CASSPHGQTYEQYF. CDR3 DNA: TGCGCCAGCAGCCCACACGGACAGACCTACGAGCAGTACTTC.